The 23 T cell receptor beta chains listed next were all sequenced from one sample in a study of technical replicates of blood from a few donors (dated 2017 in TCRdb). Library prep was done by the immunoSEQ multiplex PCR assay. TCRdb obtained this table from immuneACCESS and retained in-frame rearrangements with V and J assigned. These tables miss some clones; where compared with another copy, unresolved V genes account for less than half of the shortfall, and the remainder is unexplained. The sample table records roughly 62,000 clones; approximately 89% of these occur just once. The ten largest clones add up to roughly 4.9% of the sample. Sequencing was done on a sample of PBMCs. Receptor source: a human donor in good health. Some clones in this sample may be carry-over from other donors' samples.

The rearrangement uses TRBV30 and TRBJ1-2; 9 nucleotides match TRBD1. The trim removed 3 bases at V and 8 bases at J, leaving 1 base unmatched. Germline CDR1 and CDR2: GTSNPN and SVGIG (reference sequence). The CDR3 loop spans 11 amino acids. DNA of the CDR3: TGTGCCTGGAGGACAGGGGGAGGCTACACCTTC. It is translated as CAWRTGGGYTF.

This chain uses TRBV27 with TRBJ2-7; 8 nucleotides agree with TRBD2. Germline V CDR1 and CDR2: MNHEY, SMNVEV (reference sequence). The CDR3 covers 18 residues. After removal of 8 bases from V and 3 bases from J, the junction contained 21 bases not matched to a gene. CDR3 in DNA: TGTGCCAGCGGACTGCAGACCCCCGAGGCGGGGACTAGCTACGAGCAGTACTTC. Protein: CASGLQTPEAGTSYEQYF.

The chain links TRBV6-1 to TRBJ2-1; maybe TRBD2 (5 bases). This CDR3 is built from 14 residues. The germline gives CDR1 MNHNS, CDR2 SASEGT. With 8 bases removed from V and 7 bases from J, the gap between germline ends came to 18 bases. The CDR3 spells CASGPAGGRNEQFF. Written as DNA, the CDR3 is TGTGCCAGCGGGCCGGCGGGCGGTAGGAATGAGCAGTTCTTC.

The chain has TRBV6-1 and TRBJ2-7; 11 bases match TRBD1. The CDR3 runs 14 residues. The junction had 10 bases not matched to a gene; V was cut back by 8 bases and J by 7 bases. From germline, CDR1 is MNHNS and CDR2 SASEGT. The CDR3 nucleotides are TGTGCCAGCTCAAACGGACAGGGGGCACGAGAGCAGTACTTC. The encoded protein is CASSNGQGAREQYF.

The chain employs TRBV5-1 and TRBJ2-7; TRBD2 aligns across 8 bases. CDR3 length: 15 residues. Germline loops: CDR1 SGHRS, CDR2 YFSETQ. V lost 1 base, J lost 1 base, and 4 bases stayed unmatched. This chain's CDR3 is CASSLSGGTSYEQYF. The CDR3 DNA sequence: TGCGCCAGCAGCTTGAGCGGGGGAACGTCCTACGAGCAGTACTTC.

The chain uses TRBV7-2 and TRBJ1-2, with 7 bases identical to TRBD1. CDR3 size: 15 residues. CDR1 SGHTA and CDR2 FQGNSA come from the germline V gene. The V and J ends lost 5 bases and 5 bases, in that order; junction bases with no gene match: 11. DNA of the CDR3: TGTGCCAGCAGCGGGAGTAGGGCAGGGGGTTATGGCTACACCTTC. Residues: CASSGSRAGGYGYTF.

This clone was counted once. This chain uses TRBV7-2 with TRBJ2-7, with 9 bases matching TRBD2. With V trimmed by 5 bases and J by 5 bases, 10 bases remained unmatched. Germline V gene lookup returns CDR1 SGHTA and CDR2 FQGNSA. The CDR3 covers 15 residues. The CDR3 loop is CASSILGGGANEQYF. The CDR3 DNA reads as TGTGCCAGCAGCATATTGGGCGGGGGGGCAAACGAGCAGTACTTC.

This chain joins TRBV7-2 and TRBJ2-5, with 11 bases matching TRBD2. The CDR3 covers 16 residues. J lost 1 base, V lost 5 bases, and 6 bases had no gene match. Germline-derived CDR1 and CDR2 are SGHTA and FQGNSA. The CDR3 nucleotides are TGTGCCAGCAGCCGTCCTAGCGGGGGGCCCCAAGAGACCCAGTACTTC. It translates to CASSRPSGGPQETQYF.

The chain joins TRBV6-5 to TRBJ2-1, with 7 positions matching TRBD1. The V gene end was trimmed by 7 bases and the J gene end by 7 bases; junction bases not matched to a gene: 7. The CDR3 extends over 13 amino acids. The germline gives CDR1 MNHEY, CDR2 SVGAGI. The CDR3, as DNA: TGTGCCAGCACCCGACAGGGACAAAATGAGCAGTTCTTC. This encodes CASTRQGQNEQFF.

The CDR3 reads CASSLESAGVYEQYF. The CDR3 nucleotides are TGTGCCAGCAGCTTAGAATCTGCGGGGGTCTACGAGCAGTACTTC. This chain links TRBV11-2 with TRBJ2-7, with 7 bases fitting TRBD2. With 0 bases clipped from V and 3 bases from J, the junction kept 5 bases outside the gene matches. The germline CDR1 and CDR2 sequences are SGHAT and FQNNGV. The CDR3 loop spans 15 amino acids.

This chain uses TRBV2 with TRBJ2-5; 8 bases line up with TRBD1. From germline, CDR1 is SNHLY and CDR2 FYNNEI. V lost 7 bases to trimming and J lost 4 bases; unmatched junction nucleotides: 11. This CDR3 has 15 residues. For the CDR3, the DNA is TGTGCCAGCAATAATTTAGGACAGGGAGGAGAGACCCAGTACTTC. This gives the protein CASNNLGQGGETQYF.

In this sample, this clone turned up once. The gene calls are TRBV30 and TRBJ2-7; 9 bases are shared with TRBD2. The junction had 4 bases not matched to a gene; V was cut back by 0 bases and J by 4 bases. The CDR3 contains 14 residues. CDR1 is GTSNPN and CDR2 is SVGIG in the germline V gene (reference sequence). CDR3 sequence (DNA): TGTGCCTGGAGTGTACAGCGGGGGGCTTACGAGCAGTACTTC. It encodes CAWSVQRGAYEQYF.

This clone showed up many times. V is TRBV5-1 and J is TRBJ2-7; 7 positions agree with TRBD1. The CDR3 has 13 amino acids. The germline gives CDR1 SGHRS, CDR2 YFSETQ. The V gene end was trimmed by 5 bases and the J gene end by 3 bases; junction bases not matched to a gene: 5. The CDR3 sequence: CASSYDRDYEQYF. The CDR3 DNA reads as TGCGCCAGCAGTTATGACAGGGACTACGAGCAGTACTTC.

This chain links TRBV19 with TRBJ2-7; 9 nucleotides agree with TRBD2. The CDR3 has 15 residues. In germline, CDR1 is LNHDA, CDR2 SQIVND (reference sequence). After removal of 10 bases from V and 3 bases from J, the junction contained 13 bases not matched to a gene. CDR3 sequence reads: CATAYPSGKSYEQYF. Here the CDR3 DNA reads TGTGCCACCGCATATCCTAGCGGGAAGAGCTACGAGCAGTACTTC.

The chain recombines TRBV7-9 with TRBJ2-7; maybe TRBD1 (6 bases). Germline-derived CDR1 and CDR2 are SEHNR and FQNEAQ (reference sequence). The CDR3 consists of 17 residues. V was cut by 5 bases and J by 2 bases, with 22 bases left in between. Here the CDR3 reads CASSPILGQAKTYEQYF. The CDR3 DNA reads TGTGCCAGCAGCCCCATCCTGGGACAAGCGAAAACCTACGAGCAGTACTTC.

The chain couples TRBV11-2 to TRBJ2-1, with D uncertain. Per the germline V gene, CDR1 is SGHAT and CDR2 is FQNNGV. This CDR3 is built from 12 residues. V lost 2 bases to trimming and J lost 7 bases, with 6 bases between them. The CDR3: CASSLSRNEQFF. The CDR3 DNA sequence: TGTGCCAGCAGCTTATCCCGGAATGAGCAGTTCTTC. Using reference TRBV11-2 and TRBJ2-1 for the parts outside the CDR3, the full variable domain is EAGVAQSPRYKIIEKRQSVAFWCNPISGHATLYWYQQILGQGPKLLIQFQNNGVVDDSQLPKDRFSAERLKGVDSTLKIQPAKLEDSAVYLCASSLSRNEQFFGPGTRLTVL.

The chain links TRBV7-3 to TRBJ2-3; tentatively, D is TRBD2 (7 bases). CDR1 and CDR2 (germline): SGHTA, FQGTGA. CDR3 size: 16 residues. V lost 5 bases to trimming and J lost 0 bases, with 15 bases between them. The CDR3 is CASSPQGGGSTDTQYF. The CDR3, as DNA: TGTGCCAGCAGCCCACAAGGGGGGGGGAGCACAGATACGCAGTATTTT.

The rearrangement uses TRBV18 and TRBJ1-5; tentative D call: TRBD1 (5 bases). CDR1 is KGHSH, CDR2 LQKENI, per germline. CDR3 size: 14 residues. Trimming removed 2 bases from V and 0 bases from J, with 5 bases in between. The CDR3 nucleotides are TGTGCCAGCTCACCAGACAGTAGCAATCAGCCCCAGCATTTT. This translates into CASSPDSSNQPQHF.

The CDR3 protein is CASSPQKDTQYF. CDR3 DNA sequence: TGTGCCAGCAGCCCACAAAAGGATACGCAGTATTTT. The chain is built from TRBV5-8 and TRBJ2-3; D uncertain. Trimming pared 4 bases from V and 6 bases from J, leaving 9 bases between. CDR1 is SGHTS and CDR2 is YDEGEE in the germline V gene. The CDR3 sequence is 12 residues long.

Here the CDR3 reads CASSEALGGSKVKNIQYF. As DNA, the CDR3 is TGTGCCAGCAGTGAAGCCTTAGGGGGTAGTAAAGTCAAAAACATTCAGTACTTC. V and J are TRBV6-1 and TRBJ2-4; D might be TRBD1 (6 bases). The CDR3 consists of 18 residues. The germline CDR1 and CDR2 sequences are MNHNS and SASEGT. V lost 0 bases, J lost 3 bases, and 18 bases lay in between.

The chain combines TRBV4-1 with TRBJ1-1; D might be TRBD1 (6 bases). The germline CDR1 and CDR2 sequences are MGHRA and YSYEKL. This CDR3 is 14 amino acids long. Trimming shortened V by 4 bases and J by 4 bases, and 13 bases separated the two germline ends. CDR3 protein: CASSRNRERTEAFF. The CDR3 bases are TGCGCCAGCAGCCGAAACAGGGAGCGCACTGAAGCTTTCTTT.

V and J are TRBV10-2 and TRBJ1-3; 7 bases align to TRBD1. With V trimmed by 5 bases and J by 2 bases, 0 bases remained unmatched. Germline CDR1 WSHSY, CDR2 SAAADI. CDR3 length: 13 amino acids. CDR3 protein: CASSTGAGNTIYF. The CDR3 nucleotides are TGCGCCAGCAGTACAGGGGCTGGAAACACCATATATTTT.

The CDR3 bases are TGTGCCAGCAGCTTTTCCATCGACAGCTTTAACTATGGCTACACCTTC. Its protein product is CASSFSIDSFNYGYTF. The J gene is TRBJ1-2, the V gene TRBV7-2; a possible D gene is TRBD1 (5 bases). V lost 3 bases, J lost 1 base, and 15 bases lay in between. This CDR3 comprises 16 residues. The germline V gene has CDR1 SGHTA and CDR2 FQGNSA.